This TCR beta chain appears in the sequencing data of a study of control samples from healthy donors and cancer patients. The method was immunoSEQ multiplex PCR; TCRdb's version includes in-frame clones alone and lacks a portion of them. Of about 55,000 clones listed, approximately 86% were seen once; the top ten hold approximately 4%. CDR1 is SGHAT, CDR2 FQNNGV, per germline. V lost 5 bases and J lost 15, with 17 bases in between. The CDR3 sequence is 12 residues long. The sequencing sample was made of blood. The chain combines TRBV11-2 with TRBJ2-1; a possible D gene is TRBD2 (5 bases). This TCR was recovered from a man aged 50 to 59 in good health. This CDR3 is CASSAGLLVPFF. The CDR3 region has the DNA TGTGCCAGCAGCGCAGGACTCTTAGTACCGTTCTTC.